This T cell receptor beta chain emerged from a study of response to subunit inactivated influenza vaccine. Germline V CDR1 and CDR2: SGHNT, YYREEE (reference sequence). The CDR3 is 15 residues long. Trimming left V 5 bases short and J 1 base short, with 14 bases between. TCRdb analysed the RT-PCR reads with MiXCR anew, one entry per CDR3 protein. Among about 570,000 distinct CDR3 sequences, 10% to 12% were seen once, and the ten largest hold more than 9.5%. These data were also filed under a second study, of T cells expressing NK-cell markers. That source notes: UMIs accompanied the 5'RACE template switching by which TCR beta cDNA was made.

The source was PBMCs from blood, collected on the day of vaccination. V and J are TRBV5-4 and TRBJ2-3; possible D gene TRBD2, 6 bases. This clonotype originated in a man between 45 and 60 years old who received an inactivated influenza vaccine. CDR3 nucleotides: TGTGCCAGCAGTCCCTTTTCGGGGGGCACAGATACGCAGTATTTT. It translates to CASSPFSGGTDTQYF.